A selection of T cell receptor beta chains follows, all from one sample in a study of cytomegalovirus exposure and HLA in healthy donors. Sequencing was performed with immunoSEQ multiplex PCR; in TCRdb, only in-frame clones are kept and a portion is missing. The repertoire holds roughly 200,000 clones, with 76% as singletons. The sequenced material came from PBMCs. The receptors here all came from a man between 18 and 35 years old in good health and CMV-seronegative. CDR3s include the opening cysteine and the closing phenylalanine or tryptophan. The D gene is left open where the match is weak. Rows may omit the clone size; those that give it use once, few, many or a size class.

v_call,clone_size,d_call,cdr3_length,j_call,cdr3_nt,cdr3_aa
TRBV5-5,-,-,13,TRBJ1-5,TGTGCCAGCAGCCCCCGTGGCAATCAGCCCCAGCATTTT,CASSPRGNQPQHF
TRBV5-6,few,-,13,TRBJ2-7,TGTGCCAGCAGCGCCCGGCGGACGGGGGAGCAGTACTTC,CASSARRTGEQYF
TRBV5-4,once,-,15,TRBJ2-3,TGTGCCAGCAGCTTGAATAGCCGACTCACAGATACGCAGTATTTT,CASSLNSRLTDTQYF
TRBV5-1,-,-,15,TRBJ2-3,TGCGCCAGCAGCTTTGGTGGGGCGCCCACAGATACGCAGTATTTT,CASSFGGAPTDTQYF
TRBV5-6,-,TRBD1,14,TRBJ1-2,TGTGCCAGCAGACGACAGGGGCTGGTCTATGGCTACACCTTC,CASRRQGLVYGYTF
TRBV7-9,-,TRBD1,13,TRBJ1-3,TGTGCCAGCAGCTTCCGGACAGGGGAGAGCATATATTTT,CASSFRTGESIYF
TRBV19,-,TRBD1,14,TRBJ2-7,TGTGCCAGTAGGCGGACAGGGGGCAAGTACGAGCAGTACTTC,CASRRTGGKYEQYF
TRBV2,-,-,15,TRBJ2-7,TGTGCCAGCAGTCCTGACAGTCGGTTGACCTACGAGCAGTACTTC,CASSPDSRLTYEQYF
TRBV5-1,few,-,14,TRBJ1-5,TGCGCCAGCAGCTTGGGGGGAGGGGGTCAGCCCCAGCATTTT,CASSLGGGGQPQHF
TRBV11-2,-,-,12,TRBJ2-2,TGTGCCAGCAGCCCCCAATTCGGGGAGCTGTTTTTT,CASSPQFGELFF
TRBV7-9,-,-,14,TRBJ1-1,TGTGCCAGCAGCCCAGCGCTACAGAACACTGAAGCTTTCTTT,CASSPALQNTEAFF